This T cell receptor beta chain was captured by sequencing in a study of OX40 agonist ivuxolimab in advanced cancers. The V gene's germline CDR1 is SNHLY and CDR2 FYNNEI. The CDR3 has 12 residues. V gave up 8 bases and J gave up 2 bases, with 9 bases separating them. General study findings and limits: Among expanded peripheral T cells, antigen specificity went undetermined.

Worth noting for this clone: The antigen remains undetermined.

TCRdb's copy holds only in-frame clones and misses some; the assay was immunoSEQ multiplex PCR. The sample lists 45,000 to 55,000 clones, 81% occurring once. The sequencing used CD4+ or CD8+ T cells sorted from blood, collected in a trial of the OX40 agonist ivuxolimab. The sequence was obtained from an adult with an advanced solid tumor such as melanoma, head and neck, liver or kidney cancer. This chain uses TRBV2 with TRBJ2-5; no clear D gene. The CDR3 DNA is TGTGCCAGCCTTGGAAAACAAGAGACCCAGTACTTC. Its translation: CASLGKQETQYF.